A selection of T cell receptor beta chains follows, all from one sample in a study of neoadjuvant anti-PD-1 for oral cavity cancer. Using immunoSEQ multiplex PCR, the repertoire was profiled, and TCRdb retains in-frame clones only, with some absent. Among approximately 14,000 clones listed, approximately 71% were seen once. The material was PBMCs, obtained before nivolumab (anti-PD-1) treatment. Every receptor here comes from a person between 40 and 79 years old with oral cavity squamous cell carcinoma. CDR3s include the opening cysteine and the closing phenylalanine or tryptophan. Fields, in order: V gene, D gene, J gene, clone size, CDR3 DNA, CDR3 protein. D genes are given only for firm matches. Part of the rows lack a size; the others show once, few, many or a class for expanded clones.

TRBV19,-,TRBJ1-2,-,TGTGCCAGTAGTATCCCACACGCGGGTAACTATGGCTACACCTTC,CASSIPHAGNYGYTF
TRBV18,TRBD1,TRBJ1-1,-,TGTGCCAGCTCACCAGGGACAGGTGGAGCTTTCTTT,CASSPGTGGAFF
TRBV19,-,TRBJ1-2,-,TGTGCCAGTCATCCCCTGGGGCACTATGGCTACACCTTC,CASHPLGHYGYTF
TRBV2,-,TRBJ2-3,-,TGTGCCAGCAGTGGTCTGAGGGGTCCGCGGCCAGATACGCAGTATTTT,CASSGLRGPRPDTQYF
TRBV28,-,TRBJ2-7,-,TGTGCCAGCAGTTTTAACCTTTTGGGCTACGAGCAGTACTTC,CASSFNLLGYEQYF
TRBV5-4,-,TRBJ1-5,-,TGTGCCAGCAGCTCGGGGGGTGGGGATCAGCCCCAGCATTTT,CASSSGGGDQPQHF
TRBV7-2,-,TRBJ2-2,-,TGTGCCAGCAGCTTAGAAAACGCAGGGGCCGGGGAGCTGTTTTTT,CASSLENAGAGELFF
TRBV6-1,TRBD2,TRBJ2-4,-,TGTGCCAGCAGTGAGCTCCCCGTGGGCGTAGCGGGGGGATTGGGAGACATTCAGTACTTC,CASSELPVGVAGGLGDIQYF
TRBV4-1,-,TRBJ1-2,few,TGCGCCAGCAGCCAAGAGGCGGCGGTTGGGGCACCCTATGGCTACACCTTC,CASSQEAAVGAPYGYTF
TRBV19,-,TRBJ1-1,few,TGTGCCAGTAGTATCCGGACGAACACTGAAGCTTTCTTT,CASSIRTNTEAFF
TRBV28,TRBD1,TRBJ2-1,-,TGTGCCAGCAGTTTTGGGGACAGGACTTACAATGAGCAGTTCTTC,CASSFGDRTYNEQFF
TRBV28,TRBD1,TRBJ1-2,-,TGTGCCAGCAGCGATATCGCAGGGGGCCACTATGGCTACACCTTC,CASSDIAGGHYGYTF
TRBV15,-,TRBJ2-5,-,TGTGCTCTCCCCGGGGGCACCAGGGAGACCCAGTACTTC,CALPGGTRETQYF
TRBV5-1,-,TRBJ2-2,-,TGCGCCAGCAGCTTGGACAGGCCCAGCACCGGGGAGCTGTTTTTT,CASSLDRPSTGELFF
TRBV7-3,-,TRBJ2-7,-,TGTGCCAGCAGCTTATGGGGCAATTATCCCGAGCAGTACTTC,CASSLWGNYPEQYF
TRBV5-1,TRBD1,TRBJ2-3,-,TGCGCCAGCAGCGTGGGACAGGGGTTGGCGGATACGCAGTATTTT,CASSVGQGLADTQYF
TRBV4-1,TRBD1,TRBJ2-5,-,TGCGCCAGCAGACGTGCCGGGACAGGGAAAGAGACCCAGTACTTC,CASRRAGTGKETQYF
TRBV27,-,TRBJ2-1,-,TGTGCCAGCAGTTTCACCGGGAGCTCCTACAATGAGCAGTTCTTC,CASSFTGSSYNEQFF
TRBV11-3,-,TRBJ2-1,-,TGTGCCAGCAGCTTAGACTCGTCCTACAATGAGCAGTTCTTC,CASSLDSSYNEQFF
TRBV5-1,TRBD1,TRBJ1-5,-,TGCGCCAGCAGCTTGGGTGGGACAGGGAGCAATCAGCCCCAGCATTTT,CASSLGGTGSNQPQHF
TRBV5-4,TRBD1,TRBJ2-4,-,TGTGCCAGCAGCTCCGGACAGGGGGCGACCAAAAACATTCAGTACTTC,CASSSGQGATKNIQYF
TRBV5-1,TRBD2,TRBJ2-2,-,TGCGCCACCGGGCGGGGGGGCGCGAACACCGGGGAGCTGTTTTTT,CATGRGGANTGELFF
TRBV7-9,TRBD2,TRBJ2-5,once,TGTGCCAGCAGCTGGGGAGCGGGGGGCCGAGAGACCCAGTACTTC,CASSWGAGGRETQYF
TRBV30,-,TRBJ2-1,-,TGTGCCTGGAGTGTTTGGGCAGGGGTGGGGGATGAGCAGTTCTTC,CAWSVWAGVGDEQFF
TRBV5-5,TRBD2,TRBJ2-7,-,TGTGCCAGCAGTGATAGTCGGGGGGTCGCCTACGAGCAGTACTTC,CASSDSRGVAYEQYF
TRBV6-1,-,TRBJ2-3,-,TGTGCCAGCAGTCCCCCCGGGGTTACGCAGTATTTT,CASSPPGVTQYF
TRBV29-1,TRBD1,TRBJ2-3,-,TGCAGCGTTGAAACAGGGGCTGTAGAGGATACGCAGTATTTT,CSVETGAVEDTQYF
TRBV29-1,TRBD1,TRBJ1-4,-,TGCAGCGTTGGGACAGGGGCAGGTTACGAAAAACTGTTTTTT,CSVGTGAGYEKLFF
TRBV11-3,TRBD1,TRBJ2-2,-,TGTGCCAGCAGCTTAGAAGGCAGGGGGCGCCCCGCTTCCCCTACCGGGGAGCTGTTTTTT,CASSLEGRGRPASPTGELFF
TRBV7-9,-,TRBJ1-1,-,TGTGCCAGCAGCTTAGTGACCACTGAAGCTTTCTTT,CASSLVTTEAFF
TRBV10-3,-,TRBJ1-2,-,TGTGCCATCAGTGAGCGGCCTGAGGGAAACTATGGCTACACCTTC,CAISERPEGNYGYTF
TRBV10-3,TRBD1,TRBJ2-7,-,TGTGCCATCAGTGATAATTCGGACAGGGGCTACGAGCAGTACTTC,CAISDNSDRGYEQYF
TRBV27,-,TRBJ2-3,-,TGTGCCAGCATGAAGCAGGGTTTAACAGATACGCAGTATTTT,CASMKQGLTDTQYF
TRBV5-1,TRBD1,TRBJ2-7,-,TGCGCCAGCACCTGGACAGGGACGTCCTACGAGCAGTACTTC,CASTWTGTSYEQYF
TRBV2,-,TRBJ2-5,-,TGTGCCAGCAGAAGGGAGGTCGAGACCCAGTACTTC,CASRREVETQYF
TRBV9,-,TRBJ2-2,once,TGTGCCAGCAGCGTAGAGTCTTACACCGGGGAGCTGTTTTTT,CASSVESYTGELFF
TRBV6-6,-,TRBJ2-7,once,TGTGCCAGCACCCCCGGGACGGGCTACGAGCAGTACTTC,CASTPGTGYEQYF
TRBV7-9,TRBD1,TRBJ1-1,-,TGTGCCAGCAGCTCACAACAGGGGGGGACTGAAGCTTTCTTT,CASSSQQGGTEAFF
TRBV7-9,TRBD2,TRBJ2-3,-,TGTGCCAGCTACCTCAGCGGGAGGGCCGAGCAAGATACGCAGTATTTT,CASYLSGRAEQDTQYF
TRBV9,TRBD1,TRBJ1-1,-,TGTGCCAGCAGCGTTCAGGGGGGCACTGAAGCTTTCTTT,CASSVQGGTEAFF
TRBV6-1,-,TRBJ1-1,-,TGTGCCAGCAGTGAGACTACTTCGGGCGGACCTGCTTTCTTT,CASSETTSGGPAFF
TRBV2,TRBD2,TRBJ2-5,-,TGTGCCAGCAGCGCCTTCGGAGCGGGGCGAGAGACCCAGTACTTC,CASSAFGAGRETQYF
TRBV9,TRBD2,TRBJ2-2,-,TGTGCCAGCAGCGTTCTAGCGGGGAACACCGGGGAGCTGTTTTTT,CASSVLAGNTGELFF
TRBV29-1,-,TRBJ2-7,-,TGCAGCGTTTGGACGGTACCCTACGAGCAGTACTTC,CSVWTVPYEQYF
TRBV19,-,TRBJ1-5,-,TGTGCCAGTAGCCGGGGACACAGCAATCAGCCCCAGCATTTT,CASSRGHSNQPQHF
TRBV19,TRBD1,TRBJ1-5,-,TGTGCCGGGGGACAGCAGGAAGGGAAGCCCCAGCATTTT,CAGGQQEGKPQHF
TRBV5-1,-,TRBJ2-3,-,TGCGCCAGCAGCACCGGACAAATGGCAGATACGCAGTATTTT,CASSTGQMADTQYF
TRBV6-5,-,TRBJ1-3,-,TGTGCCAGCAGTTACGGGCCTATTTTCTCTGGAAACACCATATATTTT,CASSYGPIFSGNTIYF
TRBV4-1,-,TRBJ1-1,-,TGCGCCAGCAGCCCGGGACTAGAACCGCCTGAAGCTTTCTTT,CASSPGLEPPEAFF
TRBV4-1,TRBD2,TRBJ2-5,-,TGCGCCAGCAGCCGTATCCTAGCGGGGGGAAATAAAGAGACCCAGTACTTC,CASSRILAGGNKETQYF
TRBV6-4,-,TRBJ2-6,few,TGTGCCAGCAGCCCGGACAGAAACTCTGGGGCCAACGTCCTGACTTTC,CASSPDRNSGANVLTF
TRBV7-9,-,TRBJ1-4,-,TGTGCCAGCAGCCAGGACGTCGACGGTGAAAAACTGTTTTTT,CASSQDVDGEKLFF
TRBV7-9,-,TRBJ2-1,-,TGTGCCACTAGTCCGGCTAGCGTATACAATGAGCAGTTCTTC,CATSPASVYNEQFF
TRBV6-5,-,TRBJ1-1,-,TGTGCCAGCAGACAGGGCGGTGAAGCTTTCTTT,CASRQGGEAFF
TRBV9,TRBD1,TRBJ1-2,-,TGTGCCAGCAGCGTTGGGGGGCAGGGGGCTAAGAACTATGGCTACACCTTC,CASSVGGQGAKNYGYTF
TRBV28,TRBD1,TRBJ2-6,few,TGTGCCAGCAGGGACAGGGCCTCTGGGGCCAACGTCCTGACTTTC,CASRDRASGANVLTF
TRBV4-1,TRBD2,TRBJ2-3,-,TGCGCCAGCAGCCGGGGTAGCGGGAGGGAGGTAGATACGCAGTATTTT,CASSRGSGREVDTQYF